The present T cell receptor beta chain was sequenced within a study of cytomegalovirus exposure and HLA in healthy donors. Across the study: Out of fewer than 400 genotyped donors, roughly 83% belonged to the Caucasian-associated ancestry cluster.

Primers for the PCR totalled 60 Vbeta and 13 Jbeta. Sequencing used immunoSEQ multiplex PCR; TCRdb keeps in-frame clones, though not all of them. The sample lists about 160,000 clones; 70% to 85% were seen once. Trimming removed 1 base at V and 4 bases at J, with 11 bases between. This CDR3 contains 15 residues. Looked up from germline, CDR1 is MGHDK and CDR2 is SYGVNS. This chain connects TRBV25-1 to TRBJ2-1; no clear D gene. Sequenced material: PBMCs. The clonotype comes from a man between 35 and 55 years old in good health and CMV-seronegative. The CDR3 DNA follows: TGTGCCAGCAGTGAATTAAACCCTATATACAATGAGCAGTTCTTC. The encoded protein is CASSELNPIYNEQFF.